The 22 T cell receptor beta chains below come from one sample, sequenced in a study of radiation and T cells in renal cell carcinoma. Profiling relied on immunoSEQ multiplex PCR, and the TCRdb table lists in-frame clones only, not all of them. This repertoire shows roughly 45,000 clones, 82% found once; its top ten account for 25% to 35%. Regarding time point: blood 4 weeks post-SBRT, at nephrectomy. Treatment meaning: 15 Gy SBRT to primary tumor, nephrectomy 4 weeks later. The source material was blood, sampled from a patient whose treatment included radiotherapy and nephrectomy. Receptor source: a woman in her sixties or seventies with renal cell carcinoma.

As to this clone: At one boundary the junction diverges from the germline segment, which might be a read error. The V gene is TRBV5-4, the J gene TRBJ2-1; 7 bases fit TRBD1. Germline CDR1 and CDR2: SGHNT and YYREEE (reference sequence). The CDR3 totals 13 residues. The CDR3 region is CVSSSRTGNEQFF. DNA for the CDR3: TGTGTCAGCAGCTCGCGGACAGGCAATGAGCAGTTCTTC.

This clone was recorded once. The chain uses TRBV4-1 and TRBJ2-5; possibly TRBD2 for D (5 bases). V was pared by 6 bases and J by 5 bases, with 13 bases between. Germline V gene data show CDR1 as MGHRA and CDR2 as YSYEKL. This CDR3 spans 13 amino acids. CDR3 amino acids: CASSIPPGETQYF. In DNA, the CDR3 is TGCGCCAGCAGTATTCCCCCGGGGGAGACCCAGTACTTC.

The CDR3 loop is CASSLGTAESYTF. The DNA of the CDR3 is TGTGCCAGCAGCCTCGGGACCGCCGAGAGCTACACCTTC. The rearrangement links TRBV7-9 to TRBJ1-2; D is perhaps TRBD1 (5 bases). Trimming shortened V by 5 bases and J by 9 bases, and 16 bases separated the two germline ends. The CDR3 is made up of 13 amino acids. Germline CDR1 and CDR2: SEHNR and FQNEAQ (reference sequence).

This clone was seen a single time. The V call is TRBV6-5, the J call TRBJ2-5; possible D gene TRBD1, 5 bases. Germline V gene lookup returns CDR1 MNHEY and CDR2 SVGAGI. CDR3 size: 12 residues. Trimming shortened V by 11 bases and J by 4 bases, and 14 bases separated the two germline ends. The CDR3: CAVGARGETQYF. As DNA, the CDR3 is TGTGCCGTAGGGGCCCGCGGAGAGACCCAGTACTTC.

The chain has TRBV18 and TRBJ1-3; D is ambiguous. This CDR3 contains 12 residues. With 3 bases removed from V and 3 bases from J, the gap between germline ends came to 3 bases. Germline lookup yields CDR1 KGHSH and CDR2 LQKENI. Here the CDR3 DNA reads TGTGCCAGCTCACCGGGTGGAAACACCATATATTTT. Translated: CASSPGGNTIYF.

The rearrangement uses TRBV7-8 and TRBJ1-5; D possibly corresponds to TRBD1 (5 bases). The CDR3 runs 13 residues. The germline V gene has CDR1 SGHVS and CDR2 FQNEAQ. Trimming stripped 5 bases from V and 7 bases from J, with 12 bases between. The CDR3 sequence is CASSIRVGQPQHF. The CDR3 DNA reads TGTGCCAGCAGCATCAGGGTCGGGCAGCCCCAGCATTTT.

This clone was recorded once. J is TRBJ1-2 and V is TRBV19, with TRBD1 matching over 7 bases. The CDR3 covers 14 residues. V lost 5 bases to trimming and J lost 2 bases; unmatched junction nucleotides: 5. From germline, CDR1 is LNHDA and CDR2 SQIVND (reference sequence). The CDR3 DNA reads TGTGCCAGTAGTGCCGACAGGGCGAACTATGGCTACACCTTC. Its translation: CASSADRANYGYTF. The variable domain in full, completed from reference TRBV19 and TRBJ1-2, reads DGGITQSPKYLFRKEGQNVTLSCEQNLNHDAMYWYRQDPGQGLRLIYYSQIVNDFQKGDIAEGYSVSREKKESFPLTVTSAQKNPTAFYLCASSADRANYGYTFGSGTRLTVV.

The chain joins TRBV11-3 to TRBJ2-3; TRBD2 matches 7 bases. The junction had 7 bases not matched to a gene; V was cut back by 1 base and J by 6 bases. Germline CDR1 SGHNT, CDR2 YENEEA. The CDR3 loop spans 15 amino acids. The CDR3 DNA is TGTGCCAGCAGCTTAGGGGCGGGAGAACCCGATACGCAGTATTTT. Protein sequence: CASSLGAGEPDTQYF.

The chain has TRBV7-7 and TRBJ1-1; no clear D gene. Looked up from germline, CDR1 is SSHAT and CDR2 is FNYEAQ (reference sequence). Trimming shortened V by 5 bases and J by 1 base, and 17 bases separated the two germline ends. CDR3 length: 16 amino acids. The CDR3 DNA follows: TGTGCCAGCAGCCCGATTATTACCGGGCCGAACACTGAAGCTTTCTTT. Translating gives CASSPIITGPNTEAFF.

This clone was seen a handful of times. The chain combines TRBV6-1 with TRBJ1-1; D is unclear. V gave up 4 bases and J gave up 10 bases, with 13 bases separating them. CDR1 MNHNS and CDR2 SASEGT come from the germline V gene. The CDR3 has 12 residues. Written as DNA, the CDR3 is TGTGCCAGCAGTGCCGGAACACTGGGAGCTTTCTTT. Amino acids: CASSAGTLGAFF.

The rearrangement uses TRBV7-2 and TRBJ2-1; 9 bases line up with TRBD1. This CDR3 has 16 amino acids. Germline CDR1 is SGHTA and CDR2 is FQGNSA. Trimming took 3 bases from V and 5 from J; bases not matched to a gene: 8. The CDR3 here is CASSLGDRVFHNEQFF. The DNA for the CDR3 is TGTGCCAGCAGCTTGGGGGACAGGGTGTTCCACAATGAGCAGTTCTTC.

The chain uses TRBV9 and TRBJ1-1, with D possibly TRBD1 on 5 matching bases. The germline V and J ends were trimmed by 3 bases and 4 bases, with 13 bases remaining between them. Germline V gene data show CDR1 as SGDLS and CDR2 as YYNGEE. The CDR3 consists of 14 residues. The CDR3 region has the DNA TGTGCCAGCAGCGCCGGGACCCCCGGCACTGAAGCTTTCTTT. This gives the protein CASSAGTPGTEAFF.

V usage is TRBV11-2 and J usage is TRBJ1-6, with a tentative D call TRBD1 (6 bases). Trimming took off 0 bases at V and 9 bases at J, with 15 bases between the two ends. CDR1 is SGHAT, CDR2 FQNNGV, per germline. This CDR3 is 16 amino acids long. CDR3 protein: CASSLDRGRGASPLHF. The CDR3 region has the DNA TGTGCCAGCAGCTTAGATCGAGGCAGGGGAGCTTCACCCCTCCACTTT.

The chain is built from TRBV5-1 and TRBJ1-1, with D hard to call. The CDR3 sequence is 15 residues long. Germline V lookup: CDR1 SGHRS, CDR2 YFSETQ. V was clipped by 0 bases and J by 5 bases, with 14 bases between them. CDR3 residues: CASSLVDPTGTEAFF. DNA of the CDR3: TGCGCCAGCAGCTTGGTAGACCCCACGGGGACTGAAGCTTTCTTT.

Written as DNA, the CDR3 is TGTGCCAGCAGCCAGGTAGCGGGGGGGGCCTACGAGCAGTACTTC. Encoded protein: CASSQVAGGAYEQYF. The chain uses TRBV4-2 and TRBJ2-7, with TRBD2 identical over 11 bases. Germline V gene lookup returns CDR1 LGHNA and CDR2 YNFKEQ. Unmatched junction bases numbered 3, after V lost 3 bases and J lost 2 bases. CDR3 size: 15 residues.

This clone showed up just once. This rearrangement joins TRBV11-2 to TRBJ2-7; TRBD1 matches 9 bases. V shed 2 bases and J 2 bases; nucleotides not matched to a gene: 1. The CDR3 consists of 14 residues. The germline gives CDR1 SGHAT, CDR2 FQNNGV. CDR3 sequence reads: CASSLRDRAYEQYF. The CDR3 DNA reads TGTGCCAGCAGCTTACGGGACAGGGCCTACGAGCAGTACTTC. Full variable domain (outside the CDR3, taken from reference TRBV11-2 and TRBJ2-7): EAGVAQSPRYKIIEKRQSVAFWCNPISGHATLYWYQQILGQGPKLLIQFQNNGVVDDSQLPKDRFSAERLKGVDSTLKIQPAKLEDSAVYLCASSLRDRAYEQYFGPGTRLTVT.

The chain employs TRBV10-2 and TRBJ1-2; a possible D gene is TRBD1 (5 bases). Trimming stripped 2 bases from V and 4 bases from J, with 14 bases between. Germline CDR1 reads WSHSY; CDR2 reads SAAADI. This CDR3 is built from 15 residues. This CDR3 is CASSETGARGYGYTF. The DNA of the CDR3 is TGCGCCAGCAGTGAGACCGGGGCAAGGGGCTATGGCTACACCTTC.

This clone was recorded only once. The chain links TRBV9 to TRBJ2-5; D perhaps matches TRBD1 (6 bases). This CDR3 region has 13 residues. Looked up from germline, CDR1 is SGDLS and CDR2 is YYNGEE. Trimming took off 1 base at V and 2 bases at J, with 6 bases between the two ends. CDR3 nucleotide sequence: TGTGCCAGCAGCGTAACAGGGCAAGAGACCCAGTACTTC. Residues: CASSVTGQETQYF.

This clone was seen a single time. This chain connects TRBV7-9 to TRBJ2-6, with no clear D. V was clipped by 3 bases and J by 0 bases, with 3 bases between them. The CDR3 has 14 amino acids. Germline-derived CDR1 and CDR2 are SEHNR and FQNEAQ (reference sequence). The CDR3 reads CASSFVSGANVLTF. CDR3 bases: TGTGCCAGCAGCTTTGTCTCTGGGGCCAACGTCCTGACTTTC.

J is TRBJ2-3 and V is TRBV6-5; TRBD2 might be the D (6 bases). The germline V and J ends were trimmed by 0 bases and 4 bases, with 8 bases remaining between them. Germline CDR1 is MNHEY and CDR2 is SVGAGI. This CDR3 comprises 14 residues. The CDR3 is CASSYSGGADTQYF. Written as DNA, the CDR3 is TGTGCCAGCAGTTACTCGGGCGGGGCAGATACGCAGTATTTT.

The chain combines TRBV5-1 with TRBJ2-1, with 8 positions matching TRBD2. Germline lookup yields CDR1 SGHRS and CDR2 YFSETQ. The J segment lost 5 bases and the V segment lost 0 bases, leaving 1 base of the junction unmatched. CDR3 length: 14 residues. Here the CDR3 DNA reads TGCGCCAGCAGCTTGGAGCGGGGGAACAATGAGCAGTTCTTC. Amino acid sequence: CASSLERGNNEQFF.

This chain links TRBV5-1 with TRBJ2-1, with D uncertain. Germline CDR1 SGHRS, CDR2 YFSETQ. The CDR3 runs to 14 residues. Trimming removed 0 bases from V and 7 bases from J, with 11 bases in between. The CDR3 protein is CASSLAASSNEQFF. The CDR3 nucleotides read TGCGCCAGCAGCTTGGCTGCCTCCTCGAATGAGCAGTTCTTC.